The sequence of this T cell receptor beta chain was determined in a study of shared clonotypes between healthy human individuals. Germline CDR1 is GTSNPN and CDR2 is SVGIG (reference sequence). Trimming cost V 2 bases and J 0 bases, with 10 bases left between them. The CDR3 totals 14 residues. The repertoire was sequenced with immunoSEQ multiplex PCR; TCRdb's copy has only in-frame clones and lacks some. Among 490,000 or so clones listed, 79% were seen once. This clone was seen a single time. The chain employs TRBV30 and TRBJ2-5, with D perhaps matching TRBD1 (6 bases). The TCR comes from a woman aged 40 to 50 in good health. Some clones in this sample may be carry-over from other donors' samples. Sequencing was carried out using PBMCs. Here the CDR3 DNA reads TGTGCCTGGAGTAGTTACAGGGACCAAGAGACCCAGTACTTC. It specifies CAWSSYRDQETQYF.